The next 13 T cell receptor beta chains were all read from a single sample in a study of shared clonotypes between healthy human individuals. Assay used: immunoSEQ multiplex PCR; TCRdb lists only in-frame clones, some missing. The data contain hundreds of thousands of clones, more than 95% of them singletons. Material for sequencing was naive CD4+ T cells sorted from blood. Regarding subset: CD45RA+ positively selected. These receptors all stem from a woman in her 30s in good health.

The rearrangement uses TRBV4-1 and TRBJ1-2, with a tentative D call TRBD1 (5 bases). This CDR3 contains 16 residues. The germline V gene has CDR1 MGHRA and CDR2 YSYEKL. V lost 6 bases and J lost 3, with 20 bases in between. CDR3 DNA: TGCGCCAGCAGGGTCCGGGACGGACAACTCTACTATGGCTACACCTTC. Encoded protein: CASRVRDGQLYYGYTF.

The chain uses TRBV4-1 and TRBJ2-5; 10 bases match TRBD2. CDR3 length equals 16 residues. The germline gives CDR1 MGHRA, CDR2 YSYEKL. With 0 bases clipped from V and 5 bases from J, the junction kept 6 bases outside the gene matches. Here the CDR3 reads CASSQEPSGRGETQYF. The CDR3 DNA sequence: TGCGCCAGCAGCCAAGAGCCTAGCGGGAGAGGGGAGACCCAGTACTTC.

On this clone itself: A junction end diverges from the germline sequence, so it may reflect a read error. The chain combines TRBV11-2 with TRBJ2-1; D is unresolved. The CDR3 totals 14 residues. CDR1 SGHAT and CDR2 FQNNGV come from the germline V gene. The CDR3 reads CASSLALSFNEQFF. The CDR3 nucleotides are TGTGCCAGCAGCTTAGCCCTGTCCTTCAATGAGCAGTTCTTC.

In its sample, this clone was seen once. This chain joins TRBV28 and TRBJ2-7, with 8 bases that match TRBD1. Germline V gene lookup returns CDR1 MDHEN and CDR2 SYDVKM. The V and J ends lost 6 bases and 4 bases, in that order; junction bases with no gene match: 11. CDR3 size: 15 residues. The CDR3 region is CASRSPGTGPYEQYF. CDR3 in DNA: TGTGCCAGCAGATCCCCCGGGACAGGTCCATACGAGCAGTACTTC.

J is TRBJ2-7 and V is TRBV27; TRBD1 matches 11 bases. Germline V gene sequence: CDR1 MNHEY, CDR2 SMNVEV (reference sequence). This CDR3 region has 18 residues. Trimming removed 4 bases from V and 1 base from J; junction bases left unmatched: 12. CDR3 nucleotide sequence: TGTGCCAGCAGTTACCGGGACAGGGGGGAGCTAGGGTCCTACGAGCAGTACTTC. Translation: CASSYRDRGELGSYEQYF.

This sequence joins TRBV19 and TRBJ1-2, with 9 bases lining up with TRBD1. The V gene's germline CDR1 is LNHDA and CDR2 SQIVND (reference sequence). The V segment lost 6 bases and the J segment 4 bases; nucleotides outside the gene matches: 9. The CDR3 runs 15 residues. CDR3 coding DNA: TGTGCCAGTAGGCACACAGGGGGCTCTGGCTATGGCTACACCTTC. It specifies CASRHTGGSGYGYTF. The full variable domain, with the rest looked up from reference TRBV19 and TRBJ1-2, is DGGITQSPKYLFRKEGQNVTLSCEQNLNHDAMYWYRQDPGQGLRLIYYSQIVNDFQKGDIAEGYSVSREKKESFPLTVTSAQKNPTAFYLCASRHTGGSGYGYTFGSGTRLTVV.

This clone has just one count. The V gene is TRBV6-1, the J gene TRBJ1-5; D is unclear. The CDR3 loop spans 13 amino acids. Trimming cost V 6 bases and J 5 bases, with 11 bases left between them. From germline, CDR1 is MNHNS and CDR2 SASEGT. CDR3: CASSIDYYQPQHF. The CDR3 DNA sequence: TGTGCCAGCAGCATAGATTATTATCAGCCCCAGCATTTT.

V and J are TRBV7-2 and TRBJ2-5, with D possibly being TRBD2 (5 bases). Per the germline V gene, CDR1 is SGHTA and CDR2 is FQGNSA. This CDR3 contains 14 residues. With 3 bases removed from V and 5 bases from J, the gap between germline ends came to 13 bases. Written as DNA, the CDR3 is TGTGCCAGCAGCTTTTTCGGCAGGACTGAGACCCAGTACTTC. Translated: CASSFFGRTETQYF.

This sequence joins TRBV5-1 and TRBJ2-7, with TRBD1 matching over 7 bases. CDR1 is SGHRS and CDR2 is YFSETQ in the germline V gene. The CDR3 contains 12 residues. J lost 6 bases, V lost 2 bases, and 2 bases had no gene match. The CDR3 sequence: CASSLGTAEQYF. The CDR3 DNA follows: TGCGCCAGCAGCTTAGGGACAGCCGAGCAGTACTTC.

CDR3 in DNA: TGTGCCAGCGCGGTGCAAGAGCACACTGAAGCTTTCTTT. The encoded protein is CASAVQEHTEAFF. This chain joins TRBV2 and TRBJ1-1; D gene uncertain. Germline CDR1 reads SNHLY; CDR2 reads FYNNEI. Trimming left V 8 bases short and J 3 bases short, with 13 bases between. This CDR3 is built from 13 residues. Filled out from reference TRBV2 and TRBJ1-1, the complete variable domain reads EPEVTQTPSHQVTQMGQEVILRCVPISNHLYFYWYRQILGQKVEFLVSFYNNEISEKSEIFDDQFSVERPDGSNFTLKIRSTKLEDSAMYFCASAVQEHTEAFFGQGTRLTVV.

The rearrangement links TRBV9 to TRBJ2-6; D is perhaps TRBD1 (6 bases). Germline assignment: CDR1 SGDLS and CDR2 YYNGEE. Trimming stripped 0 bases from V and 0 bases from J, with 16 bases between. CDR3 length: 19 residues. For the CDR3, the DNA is TGTGCCAGCAGCGTAGCACCAGGGGTGGCCTACTCTGGGGCCAACGTCCTGACTTTC. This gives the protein CASSVAPGVAYSGANVLTF.

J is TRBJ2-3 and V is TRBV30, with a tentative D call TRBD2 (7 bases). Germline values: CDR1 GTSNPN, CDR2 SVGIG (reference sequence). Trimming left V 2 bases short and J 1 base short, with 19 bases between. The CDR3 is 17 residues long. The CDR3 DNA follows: TGTGCCTGGAGTTTAAAGGGGGGAGGGCCGGGCACAGATACGCAGTATTTT. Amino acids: CAWSLKGGGPGTDTQYF.

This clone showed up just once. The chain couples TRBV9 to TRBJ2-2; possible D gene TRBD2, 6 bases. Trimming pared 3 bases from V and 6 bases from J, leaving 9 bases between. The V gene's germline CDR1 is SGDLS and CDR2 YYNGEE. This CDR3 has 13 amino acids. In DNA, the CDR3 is TGTGCCAGCAGCGCTAGCGTCCCCGGGGAGCTGTTTTTT. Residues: CASSASVPGELFF.